These T cell receptor beta chains were read from a single sample in a study of cytomegalovirus exposure and HLA in healthy donors. Using immunoSEQ multiplex PCR, the repertoire was profiled, and TCRdb retains in-frame clones only, with some absent. The top ten hold 6.5% to 9% of the sample, which has 150,000 to 200,000 clones, just under 80% seen once. Sample: PBMCs. The receptor set was obtained from a woman in her forties in good health and CMV-seropositive. CDR3s include the opening cysteine and the closing phenylalanine or tryptophan. D genes are given only for firm matches. Rows may omit the clone size; those that give it use once, few, many or a size class.

cdr3_aa cdr3_nt clone_size d_call j_call v_call
CATSRDLLAGGREQFF TGTGCCACCAGCAGAGATCTACTAGCGGGGGGACGTGAGCAGTTCTTC - TRBD2 TRBJ2-1 TRBV15
CASSRVLQRDTIYF TGTGCCAGCAGCCGGGTCCTTCAACGGGACACCATATATTTT - - TRBJ1-3 TRBV6-1
CASSLGQPNTEAFF TGTGCCAGCAGCCTGGGACAGCCCAACACTGAAGCTTTCTTT - TRBD1 TRBJ1-1 TRBV4-2
CSSSLIGQSAFF TGTTCCAGCAGCTTGATTGGACAGTCAGCTTTCTTT - - TRBJ1-1 TRBV7-9
CASSLQPRLGPITGELFF TGTGCCAGCAGCTTGCAACCGAGACTAGGGCCTATCACCGGGGAGCTGTTTTTT once - TRBJ2-2 TRBV11-3
CASSLGLAGAGELFF TGTGCCAGCAGCTTGGGCCTAGCGGGGGCCGGGGAGCTGTTTTTT many TRBD2 TRBJ2-2 TRBV5-4
CASSIDDRVGTEAFF TGTGCCAGTAGTATAGATGATCGGGTGGGCACTGAAGCTTTCTTT - - TRBJ1-1 TRBV19
CASKNERLNTEAFF TGTGCCAGTAAGAATGAGAGATTGAACACTGAAGCTTTCTTT - - TRBJ1-1 TRBV19
CASSPSGAGGWETQYF TGCGCCAGCAGCCCGTCAGGAGCCGGGGGTTGGGAGACCCAGTACTTC once - TRBJ2-5 TRBV4-1
CASSYGGRAGEKLFF TGTGCCAGCAGTTACGGGGGCAGGGCGGGTGAAAAACTGTTTTTT - - TRBJ1-4 TRBV6-5
CASSSITGKGYRGYTF TGCGCCAGCAGCTCAATAACAGGGAAAGGCTATCGAGGCTACACCTTC - - TRBJ1-2 TRBV4-1
CAINFQGASGYTF TGTGCCATTAATTTCCAGGGGGCGAGTGGCTACACCTTC - TRBD1 TRBJ1-2 TRBV5-4
CASSLMGQSYEQYF TGTGCCAGCTCCCTAATGGGACAGTCCTACGAGCAGTACTTC few TRBD1 TRBJ2-7 TRBV2
CASSLDSGQAYNEQFF TGCGCCAGCAGCTTGGATTCTGGGCAGGCCTACAATGAGCAGTTCTTC once - TRBJ2-1 TRBV5-1
CASSQGTGTQYF TGTGCCAGCAGTCAAGGGACAGGAACGCAGTATTTT few TRBD1 TRBJ2-3 TRBV28
CASFPGTSGDEQYF TGTGCCAGCTTTCCCGGGACTAGCGGGGACGAGCAGTACTTC - TRBD2 TRBJ2-7 TRBV28
CASSLNSGGTYNEQFF TGCGCCAGCAGCTTGAATAGCGGGGGGACATACAATGAGCAGTTCTTC - TRBD2 TRBJ2-1 TRBV5-1
CASSPPRILWISEQFF TGTGCCAGCAGTCCCCCCAGGATCCTGTGGATATCTGAGCAGTTCTTC few - TRBJ2-1 TRBV28
CASSSSLVNTDTQYF TGTGCCAGCAGCTCCTCACTAGTGAACACAGACACGCAGTATTTT - - TRBJ2-3 TRBV11-2
CASSLVAGPNTGELFF TGCGCCAGCAGCTTGGTAGCGGGGCCGAACACCGGGGAGCTGTTTTTT - TRBD2 TRBJ2-2 TRBV5-1
CASRSRGLLEEAFF TGTGCCAGCAGGTCCAGGGGGTTACTTGAAGAAGCTTTCTTT - TRBD1 TRBJ1-1 TRBV6-6
CASSPIEGNTEAFF TGTGCCAGCTCACCTATAGAGGGGAACACTGAAGCTTTCTTT - - TRBJ1-1 TRBV18
CASSPDRGLGQYF TGTGCCAGCAGCCCCGATAGGGGTTTGGGGCAGTACTTC - - TRBJ2-7 TRBV7-8
CASSRRTSGGTYNEQFF TGTGCCAGCAGTCGACGGACTAGCGGGGGGACCTACAATGAGCAGTTCTTC - TRBD2 TRBJ2-1 TRBV13
CASSSSPLSYEQYF TGTGCCAGCAGCTCCTCCCCCTTGTCCTACGAGCAGTACTTC - - TRBJ2-7 TRBV5-4
CASSPGQGRFYGYTF TGCGCCAGCAGCCCAGGACAGGGACGGTTTTATGGCTACACCTTC few TRBD1 TRBJ1-2 TRBV5-1
CASSSDRDIRNTIYF TGTGCCAGCAGCTCGGACCGGGACATAAGAAACACCATATATTTT - - TRBJ1-3 TRBV7-2
CASSPQGPGGTEAFF TGTGCCAGCAGCCCTCAGGGGCCAGGGGGCACTGAAGCTTTCTTT few TRBD1 TRBJ1-1 TRBV5-6
CASSQRTGRSPLHF TGTGCCAGCAGCCAGAGGACAGGGCGTTCACCCCTCCACTTT - TRBD1 TRBJ1-6 TRBV6-1